Reported below is one T cell receptor beta chain. Full-length variable regions came from constant-region reverse primers plus semi-nested Nested Universal Primer A PCR. MiXCR was run by TCRdb on the 5' RACE reads, yielding one entry per CDR3 protein. The top ten hold roughly 2.2% of the sample, which has fewer than 75,000 distinct CDR3 sequences, approximately 26% seen once. Cells sorted as Tregs were CD4+, CD25+ and CD127-/low. The germline V gene has CDR1 LGHNA and CDR2 YNFKEQ. This CDR3 is 14 amino acids long. Trimming removed 4 bases at V and 5 bases at J, with 15 bases between. The V call is TRBV4-2, the J call TRBJ2-7, with D possibly TRBD1 on 6 matching bases. The sample taken for sequencing was tumor-infiltrating Tregs sorted from the breast tumor. This sequence originates from a female donor with breast cancer. The chain's CDR3 is CASSPQGQKDEQYF. The CDR3 nucleotides read TGTGCCAGCAGCCCCCAGGGACAAAAGGACGAGCAGTACTTC.